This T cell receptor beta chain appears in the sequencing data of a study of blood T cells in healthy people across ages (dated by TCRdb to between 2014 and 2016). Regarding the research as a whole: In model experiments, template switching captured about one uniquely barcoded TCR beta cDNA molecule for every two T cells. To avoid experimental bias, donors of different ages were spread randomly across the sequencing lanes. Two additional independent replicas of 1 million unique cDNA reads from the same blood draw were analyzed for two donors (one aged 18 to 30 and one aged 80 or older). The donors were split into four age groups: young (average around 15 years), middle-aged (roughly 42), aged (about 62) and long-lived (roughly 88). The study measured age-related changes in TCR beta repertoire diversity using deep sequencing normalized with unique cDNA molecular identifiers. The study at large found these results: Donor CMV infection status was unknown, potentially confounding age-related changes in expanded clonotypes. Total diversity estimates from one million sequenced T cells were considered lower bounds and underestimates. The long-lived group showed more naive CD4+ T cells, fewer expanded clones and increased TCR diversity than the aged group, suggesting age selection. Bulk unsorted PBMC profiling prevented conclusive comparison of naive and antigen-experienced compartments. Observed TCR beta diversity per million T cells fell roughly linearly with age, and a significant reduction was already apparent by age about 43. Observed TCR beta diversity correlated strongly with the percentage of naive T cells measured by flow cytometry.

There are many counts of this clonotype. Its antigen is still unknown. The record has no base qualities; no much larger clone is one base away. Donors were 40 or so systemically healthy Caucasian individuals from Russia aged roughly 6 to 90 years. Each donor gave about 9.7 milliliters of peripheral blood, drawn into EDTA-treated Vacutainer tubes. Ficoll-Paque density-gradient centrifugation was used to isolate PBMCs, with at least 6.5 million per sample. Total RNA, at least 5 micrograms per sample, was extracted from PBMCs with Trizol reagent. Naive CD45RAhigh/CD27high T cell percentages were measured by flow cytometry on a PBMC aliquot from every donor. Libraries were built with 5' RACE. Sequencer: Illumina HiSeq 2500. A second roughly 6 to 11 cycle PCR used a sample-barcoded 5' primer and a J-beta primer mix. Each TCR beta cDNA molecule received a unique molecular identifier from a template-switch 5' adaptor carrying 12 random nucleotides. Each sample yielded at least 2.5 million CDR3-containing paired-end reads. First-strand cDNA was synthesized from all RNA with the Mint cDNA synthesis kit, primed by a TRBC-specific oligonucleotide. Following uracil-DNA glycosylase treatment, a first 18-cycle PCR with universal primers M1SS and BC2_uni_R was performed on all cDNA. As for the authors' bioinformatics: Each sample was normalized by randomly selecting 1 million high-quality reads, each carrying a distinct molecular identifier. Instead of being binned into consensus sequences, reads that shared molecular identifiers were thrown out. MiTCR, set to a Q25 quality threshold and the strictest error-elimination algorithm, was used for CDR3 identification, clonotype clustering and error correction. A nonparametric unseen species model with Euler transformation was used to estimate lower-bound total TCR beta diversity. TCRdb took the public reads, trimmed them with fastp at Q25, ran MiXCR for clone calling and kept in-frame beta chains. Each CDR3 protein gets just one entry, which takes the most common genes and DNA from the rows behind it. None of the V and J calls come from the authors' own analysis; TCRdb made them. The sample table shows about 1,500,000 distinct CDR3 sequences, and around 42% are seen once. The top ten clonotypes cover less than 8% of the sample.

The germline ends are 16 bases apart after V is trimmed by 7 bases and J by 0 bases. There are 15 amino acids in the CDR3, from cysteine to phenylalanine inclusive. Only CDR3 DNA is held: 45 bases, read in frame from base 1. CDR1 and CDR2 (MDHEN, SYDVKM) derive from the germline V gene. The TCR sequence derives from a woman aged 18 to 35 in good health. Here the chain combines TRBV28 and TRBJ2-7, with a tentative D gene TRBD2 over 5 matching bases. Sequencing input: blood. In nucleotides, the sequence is TGTGCCAGCACGGATTGGACTGCGAACTCCTACGAGCAGTACTTC. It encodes CASTDWTANSYEQYF.